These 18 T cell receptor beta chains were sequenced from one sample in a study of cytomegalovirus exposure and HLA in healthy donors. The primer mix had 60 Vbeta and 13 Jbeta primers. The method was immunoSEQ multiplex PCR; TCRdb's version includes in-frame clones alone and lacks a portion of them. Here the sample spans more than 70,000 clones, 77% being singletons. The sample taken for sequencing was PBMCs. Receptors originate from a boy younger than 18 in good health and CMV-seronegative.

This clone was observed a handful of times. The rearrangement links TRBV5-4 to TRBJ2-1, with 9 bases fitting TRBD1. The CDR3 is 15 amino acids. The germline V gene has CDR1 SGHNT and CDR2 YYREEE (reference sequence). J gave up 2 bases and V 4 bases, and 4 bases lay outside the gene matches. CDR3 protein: CASSQDRGTYNEQFF. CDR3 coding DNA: TGTGCCAGCAGCCAGGACAGGGGAACCTACAATGAGCAGTTCTTC.

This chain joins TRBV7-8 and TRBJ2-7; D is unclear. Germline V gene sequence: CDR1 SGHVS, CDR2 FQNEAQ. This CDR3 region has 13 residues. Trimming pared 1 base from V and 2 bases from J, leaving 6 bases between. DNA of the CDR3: TGTGCCAGCAGCTTAGTCGGTACCTACGAGCAGTACTTC. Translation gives CASSLVGTYEQYF. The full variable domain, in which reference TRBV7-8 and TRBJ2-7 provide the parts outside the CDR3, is GAGVSQSPRYKVAKRGQDVALRCDPISGHVSLFWYQQALGQGPEFLTYFQNEAQLDKSGLPSDRFFAERPEGSVSTLKIQRTQQEDSAVYLCASSLVGTYEQYFGPGTRLTVT.

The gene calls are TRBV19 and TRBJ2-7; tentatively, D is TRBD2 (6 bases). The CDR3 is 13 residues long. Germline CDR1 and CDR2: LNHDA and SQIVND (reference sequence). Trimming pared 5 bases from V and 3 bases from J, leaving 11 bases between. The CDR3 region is CASSPDYYYEQYF. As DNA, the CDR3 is TGTGCCAGTAGTCCGGACTACTACTACGAGCAGTACTTC.

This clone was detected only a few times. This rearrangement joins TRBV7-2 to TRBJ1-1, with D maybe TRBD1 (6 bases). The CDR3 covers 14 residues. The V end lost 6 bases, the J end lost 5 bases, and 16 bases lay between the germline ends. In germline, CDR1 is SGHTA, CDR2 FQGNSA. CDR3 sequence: CASRINRDRTEAFF. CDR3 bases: TGTGCCAGCAGAATCAACAGGGATAGGACTGAAGCTTTCTTT. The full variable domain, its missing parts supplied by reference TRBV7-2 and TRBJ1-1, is GAGVSQSPSNKVTEKGKDVELRCDPISGHTALYWYRQSLGQGLEFLIYFQGNSAPDKSGLPSDRFSAERTGGSVSTLTIQRTQQEDSAVYLCASRINRDRTEAFFGQGTRLTVV.

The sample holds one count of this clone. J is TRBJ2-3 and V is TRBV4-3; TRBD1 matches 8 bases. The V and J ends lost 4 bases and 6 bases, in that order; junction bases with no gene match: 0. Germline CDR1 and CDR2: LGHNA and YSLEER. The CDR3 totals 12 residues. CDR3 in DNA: TGCGCCAGCAGCCGGGACAGGGATACGCAGTATTTT. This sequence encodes CASSRDRDTQYF.

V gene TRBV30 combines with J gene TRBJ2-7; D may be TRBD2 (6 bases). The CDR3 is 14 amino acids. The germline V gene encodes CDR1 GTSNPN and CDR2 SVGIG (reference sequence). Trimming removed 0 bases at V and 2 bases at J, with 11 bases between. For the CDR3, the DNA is TGTGCCTGGAGTGTACGATGGGGGGCCTACGAGCAGTACTTC. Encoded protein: CAWSVRWGAYEQYF. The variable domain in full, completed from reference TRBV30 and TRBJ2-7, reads SQTIHQWPATLVQPVGSPLSLECTVEGTSNPNLYWYRQAAGRGLQLLFYSVGIGQISSEVPQNLSASRPQDRQFILSSKKLLLSDSGFYLCAWSVRWGAYEQYFGPGTRLTVT.

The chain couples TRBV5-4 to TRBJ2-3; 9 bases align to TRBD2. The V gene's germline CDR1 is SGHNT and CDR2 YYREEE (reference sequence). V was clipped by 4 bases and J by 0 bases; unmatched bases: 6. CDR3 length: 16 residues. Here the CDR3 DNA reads TGTGCCAGCAGCCGTTCTCTAGCGGGGAGCACAGATACGCAGTATTTT. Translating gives CASSRSLAGSTDTQYF. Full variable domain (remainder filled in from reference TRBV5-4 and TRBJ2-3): ETGVTQSPTHLIKTRGQQVTLRCSSQSGHNTVSWYQQALGQGPQFIFQYYREEENGRGNFPPRFSGLQFPNYSSELNVNALELDDSALYLCASSRSLAGSTDTQYFGPGTRLTVL.

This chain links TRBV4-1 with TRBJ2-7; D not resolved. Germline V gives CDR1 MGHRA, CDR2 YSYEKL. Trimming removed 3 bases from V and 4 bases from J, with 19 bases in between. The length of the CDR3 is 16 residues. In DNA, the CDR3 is TGCGCCAGCAGCCACCCCACGGCGGCCGGATATTACGAGCAGTACTTC. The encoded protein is CASSHPTAAGYYEQYF.

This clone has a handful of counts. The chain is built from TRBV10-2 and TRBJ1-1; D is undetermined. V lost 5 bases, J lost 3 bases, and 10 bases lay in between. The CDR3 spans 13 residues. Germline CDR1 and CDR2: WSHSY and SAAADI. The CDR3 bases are TGCGCCAGCAGTACGATCAGTGACACTGAAGCTTTCTTT. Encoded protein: CASSTISDTEAFF.

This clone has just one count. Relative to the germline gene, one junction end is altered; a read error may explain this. In DNA form, the CDR3 reads TGTGCCAGCAGCCTGGACGGGAACGCTGAAGCTTTCTTT. It specifies CASSLDGNAEAFF. The V and J genes are TRBV28 and TRBJ1-1, with D hard to call. The CDR3 sequence is 13 residues long. Germline CDR1 and CDR2: MDHEN and SYDVKM.

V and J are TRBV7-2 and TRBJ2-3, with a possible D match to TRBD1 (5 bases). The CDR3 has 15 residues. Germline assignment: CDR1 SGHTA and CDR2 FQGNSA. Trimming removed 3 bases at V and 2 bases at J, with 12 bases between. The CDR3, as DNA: TGTGCCAGCAGCTTTGGATCAGGGTACACAGATACGCAGTATTTT. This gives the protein CASSFGSGYTDTQYF. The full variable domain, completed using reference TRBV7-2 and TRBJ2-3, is GAGVSQSPSNKVTEKGKDVELRCDPISGHTALYWYRQSLGQGLEFLIYFQGNSAPDKSGLPSDRFSAERTGGSVSTLTIQRTQQEDSAVYLCASSFGSGYTDTQYFGPGTRLTVL.

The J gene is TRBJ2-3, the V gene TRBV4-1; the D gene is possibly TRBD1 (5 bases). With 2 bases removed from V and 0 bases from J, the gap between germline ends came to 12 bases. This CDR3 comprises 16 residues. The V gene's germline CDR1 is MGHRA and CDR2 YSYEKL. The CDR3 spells CASSQQSGLSTDTQYF. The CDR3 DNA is TGCGCCAGCAGCCAACAATCAGGGCTAAGCACAGATACGCAGTATTTT.

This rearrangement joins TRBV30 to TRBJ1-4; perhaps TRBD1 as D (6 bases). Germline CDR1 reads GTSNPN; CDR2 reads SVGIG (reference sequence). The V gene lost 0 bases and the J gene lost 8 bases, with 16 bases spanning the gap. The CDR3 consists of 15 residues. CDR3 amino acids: CAWSVQGGAVEKLFF. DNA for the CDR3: TGTGCCTGGAGTGTACAGGGAGGGGCGGTGGAAAAACTGTTTTTT. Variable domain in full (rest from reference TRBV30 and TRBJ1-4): SQTIHQWPATLVQPVGSPLSLECTVEGTSNPNLYWYRQAAGRGLQLLFYSVGIGQISSEVPQNLSASRPQDRQFILSSKKLLLSDSGFYLCAWSVQGGAVEKLFFGSGTQLSVL.

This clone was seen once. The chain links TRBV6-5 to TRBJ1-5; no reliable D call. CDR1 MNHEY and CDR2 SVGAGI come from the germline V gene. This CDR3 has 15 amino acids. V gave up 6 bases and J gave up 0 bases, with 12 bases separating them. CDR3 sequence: CASRPGLYSNQPQHF. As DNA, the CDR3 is TGTGCCAGCAGGCCCGGACTGTATAGCAATCAGCCCCAGCATTTT.

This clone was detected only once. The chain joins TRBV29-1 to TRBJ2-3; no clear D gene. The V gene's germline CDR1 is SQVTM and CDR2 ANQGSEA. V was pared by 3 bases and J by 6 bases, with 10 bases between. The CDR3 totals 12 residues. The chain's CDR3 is CSVDSSSDTQYF. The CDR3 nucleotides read TGCAGCGTTGATTCTAGTTCGGATACGCAGTATTTT.

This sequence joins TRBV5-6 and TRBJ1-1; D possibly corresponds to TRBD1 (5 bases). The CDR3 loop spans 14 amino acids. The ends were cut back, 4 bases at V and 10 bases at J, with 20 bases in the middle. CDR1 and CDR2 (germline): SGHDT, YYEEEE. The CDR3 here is CASSPLTRQGRAFF. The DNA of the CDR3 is TGTGCCAGCAGCCCGCTTACCCGCCAGGGTAGAGCTTTCTTT.

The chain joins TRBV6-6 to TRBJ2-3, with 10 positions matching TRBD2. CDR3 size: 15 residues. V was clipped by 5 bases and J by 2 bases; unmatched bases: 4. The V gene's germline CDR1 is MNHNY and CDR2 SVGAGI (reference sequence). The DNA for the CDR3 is TGTGCCAGCAGTGTTCTAGCGGGGGACACAGATACGCAGTATTTT. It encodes CASSVLAGDTDTQYF.

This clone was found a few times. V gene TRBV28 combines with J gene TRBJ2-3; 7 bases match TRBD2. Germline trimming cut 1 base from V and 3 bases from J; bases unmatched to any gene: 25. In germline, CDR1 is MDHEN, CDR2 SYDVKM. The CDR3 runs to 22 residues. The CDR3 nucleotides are TGTGCCAGCAGTTTATTTATCCGGTATCCGAGGTTAACTAGCGAGTTAACAGATACGCAGTATTTT. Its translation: CASSLFIRYPRLTSELTDTQYF.